The 29 T cell receptor beta chains listed next were all sequenced from one sample in a study of blood T cell repertoires in COVID-19. Repertoires were generated with immunoSEQ multiplex PCR, while TCRdb's copy carries only in-frame clones and drops some. The table includes a few hundred thousand clones, around 84% detected once. The material sequenced was peripheral blood. Receptor source: an older woman with active or convalescent COVID-19.

V gene TRBV4-3 combines with J gene TRBJ2-1; TRBD2 agrees at 9 bases. CDR3 length: 20 residues. The trim removed 1 base at V and 2 bases at J, leaving 15 bases unmatched. In germline, CDR1 is LGHNA, CDR2 YSLEER. CDR3 nucleotide sequence: TGCGCCAGCAGCCAAGCGGCGCTTGCGGGGGGGTATCCAGCCTACAATGAGCAGTTCTTC. Protein product: CASSQAALAGGYPAYNEQFF.

This rearrangement joins TRBV5-5 to TRBJ1-2; the D is unclear. This CDR3 is 14 amino acids long. V was trimmed by 4 bases and J by 0 bases, leaving 10 bases between them. Germline CDR1 reads SGHKS; CDR2 reads YYEKEE (reference sequence). CDR3 protein: CASSVDSPNYGYTF. The CDR3 coding sequence is TGTGCCAGCAGCGTCGATAGTCCTAACTATGGCTACACCTTC.

V usage is TRBV25-1 and J usage is TRBJ1-2; 9 nucleotides align to TRBD1. J lost 7 bases, V lost 6 bases, and 6 bases had no gene match. This CDR3 is 13 amino acids long. The germline CDR1 and CDR2 sequences are MGHDK and SYGVNS. CDR3 loop: CASRTGQGSGYTF. For the CDR3, the DNA is TGTGCCAGCAGGACCGGACAGGGGTCTGGCTACACCTTC.

The J gene is TRBJ1-1, the V gene TRBV6-5; D is possibly TRBD1 (6 bases). Germline V gene sequence: CDR1 MNHEY, CDR2 SVGAGI. The CDR3 consists of 12 residues. With 6 bases removed from V and 6 bases from J, the gap between germline ends came to 11 bases. CDR3 in amino acids: CASSTTGSEAFF. The CDR3 DNA sequence: TGTGCCAGCAGCACTACAGGGTCTGAAGCTTTCTTT.

The chain uses TRBV6-5 and TRBJ2-3, with TRBD2 matching over 7 bases. Looked up from germline, CDR1 is MNHEY and CDR2 is SVGAGI. V shed 2 bases, J shed 4 bases, and the junction held 9 bases outside the gene matches. The length of the CDR3 is 16 residues. The CDR3 reads CASSYASGRASDTQYF. Written as DNA, the CDR3 is TGTGCCAGCAGTTACGCCTCAGGGAGGGCATCAGATACGCAGTATTTT.

The chain employs TRBV7-2 and TRBJ1-1; D not certain. The CDR3 spans 11 residues. Germline CDR1 reads SGHTA; CDR2 reads FQGNSA. Deletions cut 1 base from V and 8 bases from J, with 5 bases between. CDR3 residues: CASSLETEAFF. The CDR3, as DNA: TGTGCCAGCAGCTTAGAGACAGAAGCTTTCTTT.

V gene TRBV4-2 combines with J gene TRBJ2-1; TRBD2 is a possible D gene (6 bases). V was cut by 0 bases and J by 2 bases, with 8 bases left in between. The CDR3 totals 15 residues. From germline, CDR1 is LGHNA and CDR2 YNFKEQ. CDR3 nucleotide sequence: TGTGCCAGCAGCCAAGACGGGGGTGCCTACAATGAGCAGTTCTTC. It yields the protein CASSQDGGAYNEQFF.

This clone has just one count. The chain combines TRBV7-2 with TRBJ1-1; D perhaps matches TRBD1 (5 bases). V was clipped by 8 bases and J by 6 bases, with 16 bases between them. The CDR3 is 13 residues long. Germline V gene data show CDR1 as SGHTA and CDR2 as FQGNSA. CDR3 residues: CASALPQVPEAFF. The CDR3 DNA reads TGTGCCAGCGCTCTCCCACAGGTCCCTGAAGCTTTCTTT. The full variable domain, with the rest looked up from reference TRBV7-2 and TRBJ1-1, is GAGVSQSPSNKVTEKGKDVELRCDPISGHTALYWYRQSLGQGLEFLIYFQGNSAPDKSGLPSDRFSAERTGGSVSTLTIQRTQQEDSAVYLCASALPQVPEAFFGQGTRLTVV.

The chain couples TRBV6-2 or TRBV6-3 to TRBJ1-3, with D tentatively TRBD1 (5 bases). Trimming removed 2 bases at V and 0 bases at J, with 8 bases between. Per the germline V gene, CDR1 is MNHEY and CDR2 is SVGEGT. This CDR3 spans 15 amino acids. The CDR3 region is CASSYGGTSGNTIYF. CDR3 sequence (DNA): TGTGCCAGCAGTTACGGAGGGACCTCTGGAAACACCATATATTTT.

This clone was counted a single time. The rearrangement uses TRBV7-8 and TRBJ1-6, with TRBD1 identical over 7 bases. The junction had 8 bases not matched to a gene; V was cut back by 0 bases and J by 6 bases. Looked up from germline, CDR1 is SGHVS and CDR2 is FQNEAQ. The CDR3 is 17 residues long. The CDR3 bases are TGTGCCAGCAGCTTAGCTGAGGGGACAGCTGCTAATTCACCCCTCCACTTT. Protein product: CASSLAEGTAANSPLHF.

A single count supports this clone. V usage is TRBV3-1 (or the pseudogene TRBV3-2) and J usage is TRBJ1-4; TRBD1 matches 8 bases. CDR1 LGHDT and CDR2 YNNKEL come from the germline V gene (reference sequence). The CDR3 covers 14 residues. J gave up 7 bases and V 4 bases, and 5 bases lay outside the gene matches. The CDR3 sequence is CASSPGGVGEKLFF. The CDR3 DNA sequence: TGTGCCAGCAGCCCAGGGGGCGTAGGTGAAAAACTGTTTTTT.

In DNA form, the CDR3 reads TGTGCTAGTGGTTTGTGGGCGGGAAGAGAAGGGGGCTACACCTTC. As protein: CASGLWAGREGGYTF. This sequence joins TRBV12-5 and TRBJ1-2; the D is unclear. Trimming took 2 bases from V and 8 from J, leaving 18 bases between them. In germline, CDR1 is LGHNT, CDR2 FRNRAP. There are 15 residues in the CDR3.

This clone was counted only a few times. As DNA, the CDR3 is TGTGCCAGCAGTGAAGCCTTCGCAGGGGCTAGCAATCAGCCCCAGCATTTT. Translating it yields CASSEAFAGASNQPQHF. The rearrangement joins TRBV2 to TRBJ1-5, with D possibly being TRBD1 (6 bases). V lost 0 bases to trimming and J lost 0 bases, with 12 bases between them. The V gene's germline CDR1 is SNHLY and CDR2 FYNNEI. The CDR3 has 17 amino acids. The whole variable domain, filled in from reference TRBV2 and TRBJ1-5, reads EPEVTQTPSHQVTQMGQEVILRCVPISNHLYFYWYRQILGQKVEFLVSFYNNEISEKSEIFDDQFSVERPDGSNFTLKIRSTKLEDSAMYFCASSEAFAGASNQPQHFGDGTRLSIL.

In its sample, this clone was seen once. This rearrangement joins TRBV9 to TRBJ2-5; D may be TRBD1 (6 bases). The germline V and J ends were trimmed by 0 bases and 9 bases, with 15 bases remaining between them. The CDR3 runs to 14 residues. Germline-derived CDR1 and CDR2 are SGDLS and YYNGEE. The CDR3 loop is CASSVEGELGAQYF. The CDR3 DNA sequence: TGTGCCAGCAGCGTAGAGGGGGAGCTCGGGGCCCAGTACTTC.

The chain has TRBV9 and TRBJ1-1; D gene unclear. The CDR3 loop spans 15 amino acids. Between the trimmed V and J ends, which lost 3 bases and 0 bases, there was a span of 12 bases. Looked up from germline, CDR1 is SGDLS and CDR2 is YYNGEE. This CDR3 is CASSAGEFMNTEAFF. For the CDR3, the DNA is TGTGCCAGCAGCGCCGGGGAATTCATGAACACTGAAGCTTTCTTT.

The chain employs TRBV4-1 and TRBJ2-3, with 9 bases fitting TRBD2. This CDR3 has 16 amino acids. Trimming at V came to 1 base and at J to 6 bases, leaving 8 bases not matched to a gene. CDR1 and CDR2 (germline): MGHRA, YSYEKL. The CDR3 protein is CASSQAAGGPRDTQYF. The DNA for the CDR3 is TGCGCCAGCAGCCAAGCCGCGGGGGGGCCCAGGGATACGCAGTATTTT.

The V gene is TRBV23-1, the J gene TRBJ2-1; no clear D gene. TRBV23-1 is labeled an ORF, and its function is uncertain. Between the trimmed V and J ends, which lost 2 bases and 3 bases, there was a span of 14 bases. The CDR3 sequence is 16 residues long. The CDR3 DNA is TGCGCCAGCAGTCAAGATAACACCATCCACTACAATGAGCAGTTCTTC. Protein: CASSQDNTIHYNEQFF.

V usage is TRBV7-2 and J usage is TRBJ1-5; the D gene is possibly TRBD1 (5 bases). Trimming shortened V by 5 bases and J by 0 bases, and 11 bases separated the two germline ends. The CDR3 has 15 residues. The V gene's germline CDR1 is SGHTA and CDR2 FQGNSA. The CDR3 protein is CASSADSYSNQPQHF. The CDR3 DNA reads TGTGCCAGCAGCGCAGACAGCTATAGCAATCAGCCCCAGCATTTT.

The chain has TRBV4-3 and TRBJ2-2; D remains unclear. The CDR3 length is 13 residues. V lost 4 bases to trimming and J lost 5 bases, with 8 bases between them. CDR1 is LGHNA and CDR2 is YSLEER in the germline V gene. As DNA, the CDR3 is TGCGCCAGCAGCCTGTTGAGGACCGGGGAGCTGTTTTTT. Translated, it gives CASSLLRTGELFF.

In DNA form, the CDR3 reads TGTGCCAGCAGCCGAGGGGGCCGAGATGGCTACACCTTC. Translated, it gives CASSRGGRDGYTF. The genes are TRBV2 and TRBJ1-2, with 7 bases aligning to TRBD1. After removal of 6 bases from V and 6 bases from J, the junction contained 7 bases not matched to a gene. CDR1 and CDR2 from the germline V gene are SNHLY and FYNNEI. CDR3 length: 13 amino acids.

The chain carries TRBV27 and TRBJ1-5; D gene ambiguous. Germline V gives CDR1 MNHEY, CDR2 SMNVEV (reference sequence). CDR3 length equals 15 residues. The germline V and J ends were trimmed by 1 base and 6 bases, with 13 bases remaining between them. The CDR3 is CASSLLPGEGQPQHF. CDR3 sequence (DNA): TGTGCCAGCAGTTTATTGCCCGGGGAAGGTCAGCCCCAGCATTTT.

The gene calls are TRBV5-5 and TRBJ2-7; tentative D call: TRBD1 (6 bases). The CDR3 is made up of 16 amino acids. The V gene's germline CDR1 is SGHKS and CDR2 YYEKEE (reference sequence). The V end was cut by 1 base, the J end by 1 base, with 15 bases between. In nucleotides, the CDR3 is TGTGCCAGCAGCTTGAATGGGGGCGCAGCGTCCTACGAGCAGTACTTC. Its translation is CASSLNGGAASYEQYF.

The rearrangement joins TRBV10-3 to TRBJ1-6; no clear D gene. The CDR3 covers 15 residues. From germline, CDR1 is ENHRY and CDR2 SYGVKD. Trimming stripped 0 bases from V and 10 bases from J, with 13 bases between. The CDR3 bases are TGTGCCATCAGTGAGTCGAACCAAAGCGGGTCACCCCTCCACTTT. This encodes CAISESNQSGSPLHF.

The sample holds a few counts of this clone. The rearrangement uses TRBV6-2 or TRBV6-3 and TRBJ1-5, with D tentatively TRBD1 (6 bases). Looked up from germline, CDR1 is MNHEY and CDR2 is SVGEGT. This CDR3 has 14 residues. Trimming shortened V by 5 bases and J by 7 bases, and 15 bases separated the two germline ends. CDR3 coding DNA: TGTGCCAGCAGTACGGACAGTGGTTACCAGCCCCAGCATTTT. Translated: CASSTDSGYQPQHF.

This clone was found a few times. J is TRBJ1-2 and V is TRBV12-3 or TRBV12-4, with 7 bases lining up with TRBD1. V gave up 8 bases and J gave up 10 bases; unmatched junction bases: 13. This CDR3 has 13 residues. As DNA, the CDR3 is TGTGCCAGCTGTGGACAGGCTTGTTTCGACTACACCTTC. It yields the protein CASCGQACFDYTF.

The CDR3 DNA reads TGTGCCAGCAGTTCGGCGGGCTCTGGGGCCAACGTCCTGACTTTC. Translating it yields CASSSAGSGANVLTF. The chain is built from TRBV25-1 and TRBJ2-6, with a weak D call TRBD2 (5 bases). Germline V lookup: CDR1 MGHDK, CDR2 SYGVNS. The CDR3 has 15 residues. The V end was cut by 5 bases, the J end by 0 bases, with 8 bases between.

The chain is built from TRBV7-9 and TRBJ1-4; maybe TRBD1 (6 bases). V lost 11 bases, J lost 5 bases, and 12 bases lay in between. The CDR3 extends over 12 amino acids. The germline gives CDR1 SEHNR, CDR2 FQNEAQ (reference sequence). CDR3 protein: CAYSRGNEKLFF. The CDR3 DNA reads as TGTGCCTACTCTAGGGGGAATGAAAAACTGTTTTTT. Based on the CDR3 plus reference TRBV7-9 and TRBJ1-4, the full variable domain is DTGVSQNPRHKITKRGQNVTFRCDPISEHNRLYWYRQTLGQGPEFLTYFQNEAQLEKSRLLSDRFSAERPKGSFSTLEIQRTEQGDSAMYLCAYSRGNEKLFFGSGTQLSVL.

The CDR3 reads CASSRTGGHIYEQYF. DNA for the CDR3: TGCGCCAGCAGCCGGACAGGGGGCCATATCTACGAGCAGTACTTC. The rearrangement joins TRBV4-3 to TRBJ2-7; 11 bases agree with TRBD1. Trimming removed 4 bases from V and 3 bases from J; junction bases left unmatched: 5. CDR1 and CDR2 from the germline V gene are LGHNA and YSLEER. The CDR3 runs 15 residues.

The chain has TRBV4-2 and TRBJ2-1, with 10 nucleotides matching TRBD2. With V trimmed by 0 bases and J by 14 bases, 10 bases remained unmatched. Germline CDR1 and CDR2: LGHNA and YNFKEQ. The CDR3 runs to 15 residues. Here the CDR3 DNA reads TGTGCCAGCAGCCAAGATCGGGATAGCGGGGGGCGGAAGTTCTTC. This gives the protein CASSQDRDSGGRKFF.